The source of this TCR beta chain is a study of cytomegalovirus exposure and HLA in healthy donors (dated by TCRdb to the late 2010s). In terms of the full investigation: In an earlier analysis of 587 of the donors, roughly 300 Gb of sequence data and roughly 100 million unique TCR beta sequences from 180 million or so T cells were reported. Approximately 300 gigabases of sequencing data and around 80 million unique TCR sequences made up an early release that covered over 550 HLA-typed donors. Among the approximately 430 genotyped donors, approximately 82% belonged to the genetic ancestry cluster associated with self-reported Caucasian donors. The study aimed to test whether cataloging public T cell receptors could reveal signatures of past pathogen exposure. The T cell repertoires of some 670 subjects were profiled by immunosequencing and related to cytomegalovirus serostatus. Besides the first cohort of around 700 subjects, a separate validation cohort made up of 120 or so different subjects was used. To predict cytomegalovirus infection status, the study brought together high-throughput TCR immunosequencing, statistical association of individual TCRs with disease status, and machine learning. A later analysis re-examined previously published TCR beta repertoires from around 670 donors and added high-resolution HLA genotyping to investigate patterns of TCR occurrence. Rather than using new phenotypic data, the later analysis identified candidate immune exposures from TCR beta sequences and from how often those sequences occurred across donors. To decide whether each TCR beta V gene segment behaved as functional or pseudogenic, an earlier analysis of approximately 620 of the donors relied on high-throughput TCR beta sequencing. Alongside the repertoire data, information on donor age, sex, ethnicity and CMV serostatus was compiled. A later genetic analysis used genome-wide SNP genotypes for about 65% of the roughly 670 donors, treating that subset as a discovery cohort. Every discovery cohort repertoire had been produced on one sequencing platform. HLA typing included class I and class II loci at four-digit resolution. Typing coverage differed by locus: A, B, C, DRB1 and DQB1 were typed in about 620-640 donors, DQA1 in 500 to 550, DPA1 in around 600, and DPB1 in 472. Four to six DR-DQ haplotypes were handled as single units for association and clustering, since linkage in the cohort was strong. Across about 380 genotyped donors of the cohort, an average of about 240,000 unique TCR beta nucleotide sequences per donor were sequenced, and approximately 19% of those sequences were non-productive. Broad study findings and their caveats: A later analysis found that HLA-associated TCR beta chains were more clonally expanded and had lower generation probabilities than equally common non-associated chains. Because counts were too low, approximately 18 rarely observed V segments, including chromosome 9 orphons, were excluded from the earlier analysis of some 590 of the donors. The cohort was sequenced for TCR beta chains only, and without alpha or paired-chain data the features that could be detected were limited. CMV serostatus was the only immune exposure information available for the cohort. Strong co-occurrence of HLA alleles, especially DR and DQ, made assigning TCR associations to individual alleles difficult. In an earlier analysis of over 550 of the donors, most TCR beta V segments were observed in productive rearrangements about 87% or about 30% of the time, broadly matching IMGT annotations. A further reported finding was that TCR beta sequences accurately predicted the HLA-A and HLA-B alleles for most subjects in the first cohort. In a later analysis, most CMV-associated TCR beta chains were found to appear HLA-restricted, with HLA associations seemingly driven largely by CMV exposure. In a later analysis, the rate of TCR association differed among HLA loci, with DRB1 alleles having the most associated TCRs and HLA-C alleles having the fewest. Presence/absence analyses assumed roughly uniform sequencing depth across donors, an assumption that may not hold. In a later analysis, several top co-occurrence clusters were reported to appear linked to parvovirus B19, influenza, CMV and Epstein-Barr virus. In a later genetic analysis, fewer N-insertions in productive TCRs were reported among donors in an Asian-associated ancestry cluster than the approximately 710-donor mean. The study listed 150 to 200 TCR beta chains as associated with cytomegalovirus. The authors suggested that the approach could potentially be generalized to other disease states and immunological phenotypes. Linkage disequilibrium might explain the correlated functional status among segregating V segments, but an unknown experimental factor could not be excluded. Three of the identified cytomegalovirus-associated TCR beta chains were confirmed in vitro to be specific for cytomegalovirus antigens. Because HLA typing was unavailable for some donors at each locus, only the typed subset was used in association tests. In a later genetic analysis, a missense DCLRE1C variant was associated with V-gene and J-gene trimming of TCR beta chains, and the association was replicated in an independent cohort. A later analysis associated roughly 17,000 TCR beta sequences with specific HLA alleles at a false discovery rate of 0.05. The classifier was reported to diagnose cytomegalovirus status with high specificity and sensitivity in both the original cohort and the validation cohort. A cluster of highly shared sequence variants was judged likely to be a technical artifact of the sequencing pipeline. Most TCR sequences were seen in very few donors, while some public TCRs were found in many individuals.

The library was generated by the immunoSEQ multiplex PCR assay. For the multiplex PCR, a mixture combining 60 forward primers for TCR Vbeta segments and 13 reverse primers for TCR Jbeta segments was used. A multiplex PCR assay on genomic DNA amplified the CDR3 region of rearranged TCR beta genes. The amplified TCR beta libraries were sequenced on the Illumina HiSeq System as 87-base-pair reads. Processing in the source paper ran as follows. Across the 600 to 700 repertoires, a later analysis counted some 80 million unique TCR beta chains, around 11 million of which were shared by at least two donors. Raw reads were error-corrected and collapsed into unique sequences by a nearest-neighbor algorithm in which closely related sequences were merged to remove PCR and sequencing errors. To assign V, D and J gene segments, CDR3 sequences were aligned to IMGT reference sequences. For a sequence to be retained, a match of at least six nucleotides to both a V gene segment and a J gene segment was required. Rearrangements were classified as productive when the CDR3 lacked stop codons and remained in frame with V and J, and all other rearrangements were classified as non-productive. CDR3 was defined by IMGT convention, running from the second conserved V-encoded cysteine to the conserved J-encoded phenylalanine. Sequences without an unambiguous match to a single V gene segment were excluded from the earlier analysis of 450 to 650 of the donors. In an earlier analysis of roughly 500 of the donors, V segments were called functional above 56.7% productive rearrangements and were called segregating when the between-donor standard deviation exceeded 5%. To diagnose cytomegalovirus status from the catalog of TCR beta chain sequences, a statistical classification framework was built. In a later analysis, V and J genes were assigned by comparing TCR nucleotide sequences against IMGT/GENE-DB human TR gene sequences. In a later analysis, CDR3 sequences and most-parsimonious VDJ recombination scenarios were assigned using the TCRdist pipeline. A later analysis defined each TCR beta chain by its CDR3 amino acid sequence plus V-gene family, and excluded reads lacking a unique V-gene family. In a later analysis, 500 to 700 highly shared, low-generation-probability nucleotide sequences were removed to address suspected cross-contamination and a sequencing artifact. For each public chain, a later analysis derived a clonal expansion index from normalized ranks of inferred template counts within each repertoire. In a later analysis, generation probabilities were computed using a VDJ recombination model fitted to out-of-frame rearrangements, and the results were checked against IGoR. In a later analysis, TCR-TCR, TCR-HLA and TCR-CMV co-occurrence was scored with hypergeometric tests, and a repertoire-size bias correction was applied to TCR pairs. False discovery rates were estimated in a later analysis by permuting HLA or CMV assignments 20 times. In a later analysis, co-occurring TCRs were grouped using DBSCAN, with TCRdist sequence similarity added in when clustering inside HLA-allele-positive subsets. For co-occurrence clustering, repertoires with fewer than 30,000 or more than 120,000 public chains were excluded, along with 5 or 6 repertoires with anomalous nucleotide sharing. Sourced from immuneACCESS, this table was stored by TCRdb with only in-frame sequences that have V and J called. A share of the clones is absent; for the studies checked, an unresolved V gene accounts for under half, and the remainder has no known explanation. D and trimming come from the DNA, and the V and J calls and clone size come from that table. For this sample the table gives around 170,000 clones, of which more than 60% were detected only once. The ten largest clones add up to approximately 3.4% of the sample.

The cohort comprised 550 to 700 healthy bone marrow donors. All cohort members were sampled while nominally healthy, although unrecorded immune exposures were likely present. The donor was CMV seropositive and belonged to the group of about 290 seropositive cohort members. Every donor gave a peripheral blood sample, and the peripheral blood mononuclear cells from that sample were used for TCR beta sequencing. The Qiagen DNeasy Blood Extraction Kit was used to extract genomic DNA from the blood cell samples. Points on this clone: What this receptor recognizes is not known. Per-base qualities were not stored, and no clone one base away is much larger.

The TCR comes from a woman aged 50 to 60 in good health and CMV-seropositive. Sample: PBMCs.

DNA sequence: TGCGCCAGCAGCCAAGATAGGGGGTCAGGACAGCCCCAGCATTTT. The translation is CASSQDRGSGQPQHF. The chain uses TRBV4-3 and TRBJ1-5; the D region possibly corresponds to TRBD1 (6 bases align). Trimming takes 0 bases from V and 7 bases from J, and the germline ends sit 13 bases apart. In the germline V gene, CDR1 corresponds to LGHNA and CDR2 to YSLEER. The CDR3 has 15 amino acids, counting the end cysteine and phenylalanine. Only the CDR3 DNA is retained, 45 bases long and in frame from the first base.